This T cell receptor beta chain comes out of a study of blood T cells in healthy people across ages (dated by TCRdb to about 2015). Broadly, across the study: In model experiments, template switching captured roughly one uniquely barcoded TCR beta cDNA molecule for every two T cells. To track age-related changes in TCR beta repertoire diversity, the study relied on deep sequencing normalized with unique cDNA molecular identifiers. The donors were split into four age groups: young (average 16 years), middle-aged (roughly 39), aged (62) and long-lived (approximately 80). To avoid experimental bias, donors of different ages were randomly spread across the sequencing lanes. The study analyzed two additional independent replicas of 1 million unique cDNA reads from the same blood draw for two donors, one aged 18 to 30 and one aged 80 or older. Broad study findings and their caveats: Estimates of total diversity based on one million sequenced T cells were regarded as lower bounds and as underestimates. Compared with the aged group, more naive CD4+ T cells, fewer expanded clones and increased TCR diversity were shown by the long-lived group, suggesting age selection. Observed TCR beta diversity per million T cells fell roughly linearly with age, and a significant reduction was already apparent by age roughly 40. The percentage of naive T cells measured by flow cytometry correlated strongly with observed TCR beta diversity. Donor CMV infection status was unknown, potentially confounding age-related changes in expanded clonotypes. Bulk unsorted PBMC profiling prevented conclusive comparison of naive and antigen-experienced compartments.

From V the trimming removes 2 bases and from J it removes 1 base, while the gene matches leave 4 bases of the junction unaccounted for. For CDR1 and CDR2, the germline V gene lists LGHNA and YNFKEQ. The CDR3 has 15 amino acids, counting the end cysteine and phenylalanine. Kept here is only the CDR3 DNA, which spans 45 bases and is read in frame from base 1. Note on this clonotype: Its antigen is unknown. No clone much larger than this one lies a single base away; base qualities are absent.

Library construction relied on 5' RACE. TCRdb shows the sequencer as Illumina HiSeq 2500. A second PCR of roughly 6 to 12 cycles was run with a J-beta primer mix and a sample-barcoded 5' primer. A template-switch 5' adaptor carrying 12 random nucleotides introduced a unique molecular identifier onto each TCR beta cDNA molecule. At least 2.5 million CDR3-containing paired-end reads were obtained from each sample. The Mint cDNA synthesis kit, primed by a TRBC-specific oligonucleotide, was used to synthesize first-strand cDNA from all RNA. Following uracil-DNA glycosylase treatment, a first 18-cycle PCR with universal primers M1SS and BC2_uni_R was performed on all cDNA. The original pipeline was this. For normalization, 1 million high-quality reads were randomly selected from each sample, with every read carrying a distinct molecular identifier. Reads sharing molecular identifiers were discarded rather than binned into consensus sequences. MiTCR, set to a Q25 quality threshold and the strictest error-elimination algorithm, was used for CDR3 identification, clonotype clustering and error correction. A nonparametric unseen species model with Euler transformation was used to estimate lower-bound total TCR beta diversity. TCRdb reran the public reads through fastp at Q25 and MiXCR, keeping productive beta chains. A single entry per CDR3 protein holds the most common genes and DNA from its merged rows. The V and J calls here are based on TCRdb, not the publication. The sample table records roughly 1.4 million distinct CDR3 sequences; around 59% of these occur just once. The top ten clones comprise about 6.3% of the sample.

Donors were a few dozen systemically healthy Caucasian individuals from Russia aged roughly 6 to 100 years. About 9.8 milliliters of peripheral blood were drawn from each donor into EDTA-treated Vacutainer tubes. Ficoll-Paque density-gradient centrifugation was used to isolate PBMCs, with at least 7 million per sample. Total RNA was extracted from PBMCs with Trizol reagent, with at least 5 micrograms obtained per sample. The percentages of naive CD45RAhigh/CD27high T cells were determined by flow cytometry on a PBMC aliquot from every donor. Input material: blood. Recombination joined TRBV4-2 with TRBJ1-1, with 7 bases matching TRBD1. This clonotype originated in a man aged 18 to 29 in good health. The CDR3 loop reads CASSQNSGGNTEAFF. The nucleotides are TGTGCCAGCAGCCAAAACTCAGGGGGGAACACTGAAGCTTTCTTT.